This T cell receptor (beta chain) originates from a study of Graves' ophthalmopathy and Graves' hyperthyroidism. Study-wide findings and caveats: Both a roughly 68% sensitivity and a roughly 75% specificity characterized the model's predictions of ophthalmopathy progression.

TCR beta CDR3 regions were amplified from RNA transcripts. First-round RT-PCR relied on HTBI primers, and a second-round multiplex PCR came next. TCRdb used MiXCR to reprocess the multiplex PCR reads, holding one entry per CDR3 protein. This repertoire shows about 1.2 million distinct CDR3 sequences, roughly two fifths found once; its top ten account for more than 9.5%. Comment on this clonotype: Its antigen is unidentified. A read error may produce the germline difference seen at one junction end.

The CDR3 length is 14 residues. CDR1 and CDR2 (germline): SEHNR, FQNEAQ (reference sequence). This sequence was found in an adult man with Graves' hyperthyroidism. J is TRBJ2-7 and V is TRBV7-9, with no clear D. The sequenced sample consisted of peripheral blood or thyroid tissue (not recorded which). The CDR3 loop is CASSVALALGEQYF. The DNA of the CDR3 is TGTGCCAGCAGCGTAGCCTTGGCGTTGGGGGAGCAGTACTTC. The full variable domain, its missing parts supplied by reference TRBV7-9 and TRBJ2-7, is DTGVSQNPRHKITKRGQNVTFRCDPISEHNRLYWYRQTLGQGPEFLTYFQNEAQLEKSRLLSDRFSAERPKGSFSTLEIQRTEQGDSAMYLCASSVALALGEQYFGPGTRLTVT.